The clone carrying this T cell receptor beta chain has just a few counts. Its matching antigen is unknown. Vbeta (60) and Jbeta (13) primers were used in the PCR. The data were produced by immunoSEQ multiplex PCR, yet TCRdb's version contains in-frame clones alone and is incomplete. The sample lists 190,000 or so clones; 80% were seen once. The data were obtained in a study of cytomegalovirus exposure and HLA in healthy donors. Findings and limits, study-wide: A few chains linked to CMV were shown in vitro to be specific for CMV antigens. An analysis that was carried out later associated 15,000 to 20,000 TCR beta sequences with HLA alleles at 0.05 false discovery rate. In a later analysis, TCR beta V- and J-gene trimming showed a link to a missense DCLRE1C variant.

The trim removed 6 bases at V and 3 bases at J, leaving 6 bases unmatched. CDR3 length: 15 amino acids. Per the germline V gene, CDR1 is MNHNY and CDR2 is SVGAGI (reference sequence). This clonotype was obtained from a boy aged 5-17 years in good health and CMV-seronegative. Sequencing input: PBMCs. The rearrangement uses TRBV6-6 and TRBJ2-7; 12 bases agree with TRBD1. CDR3 sequence: CASSAGQGAFYEQYF. The CDR3 DNA reads TGTGCCAGCAGCGCGGGACAGGGGGCCTTCTACGAGCAGTACTTC.